This T cell receptor (beta chain) was recovered during a study of cytomegalovirus exposure and HLA in healthy donors. This clone showed up just once. The germline V gene has CDR1 SGDLS and CDR2 YYNGEE. Losses at the gene ends were 6 bases for V and 7 bases for J; bases not matched to a gene: 6. CDR3 size: 13 residues. Researchers ran the PCR with 60 Vbeta and 13 Jbeta primers. Assay used: immunoSEQ multiplex PCR; TCRdb lists only in-frame clones, some missing. This sample has about 82,000 clones, with roughly 72% found just once. Sample: PBMCs. The chain couples TRBV9 to TRBJ2-3; 9 bases are shared with TRBD2. This receptor was taken from a man aged 35 to 55 in good health and CMV-seropositive. CDR3 sequence: CASTRGGLNTQYF. The CDR3 bases are TGTGCCAGCACGCGGGGGGGGCTTAATACGCAGTATTTT.